This passage covers 4 T cell receptor beta chains from one sample sequenced in a study of T cell responses to AZD1222 COVID-19 vaccine. Clones were read by immunoSEQ multiplex PCR, and TCRdb kept only the in-frame ones, dropping some. The sample has about 120,000 clones, less than 95% seen once. The sequencing here drew on peripheral blood, taken on day 0 of MenACWY control vaccination. All receptors come from an adult in good health.

The rearrangement uses TRBV6-5 and TRBJ1-5; a weak D match, TRBD1 (5 bases). This CDR3 comprises 15 residues. The V gene lost 6 bases and the J gene lost 3 bases, with 15 bases spanning the gap. CDR1 and CDR2 (germline): MNHEY, SVGAGI. The chain's CDR3 is CASRTGTITNQPQHF. In DNA, the CDR3 is TGTGCCAGCAGAACCGGGACCATCACCAATCAGCCCCAGCATTTT.

J is TRBJ2-6 and V is TRBV3-1 (or the pseudogene TRBV3-2); 9 nucleotides line up with TRBD2. The V gene end was trimmed by 6 bases and the J gene end by 0 bases; junction bases not matched to a gene: 6. Germline CDR1 LGHDT, CDR2 YNNKEL (reference sequence). The CDR3 runs 17 residues. The CDR3 sequence is CASRPGLALSGANVLTF. CDR3 nucleotides: TGTGCCAGCAGACCGGGACTAGCCCTCTCTGGGGCCAACGTCCTGACTTTC.

This clone showed up just once. The chain combines TRBV7-8 with TRBJ1-2; D ambiguous. Germline V gene lookup returns CDR1 SGHVS and CDR2 FQNEAQ. This CDR3 has 14 amino acids. V was shortened by 1 base and J by 1 base, with 7 bases between the two germline ends. The CDR3 loop reads CASSLEGGNYGYTF. The DNA of the CDR3 is TGTGCCAGCAGCTTAGAGGGCGGTAACTATGGCTACACCTTC.

V usage is TRBV5-1 and J usage is TRBJ2-5, with D possibly matching TRBD1 (5 bases). This CDR3 has 14 amino acids. The V end lost 3 bases, the J end lost 3 bases, and 12 bases lay between the germline ends. Per germline, CDR1 SGHRS and CDR2 YFSETQ. This chain's CDR3 is CASSWQGDEETQYF. CDR3 DNA: TGCGCCAGCAGCTGGCAGGGTGACGAAGAGACCCAGTACTTC.